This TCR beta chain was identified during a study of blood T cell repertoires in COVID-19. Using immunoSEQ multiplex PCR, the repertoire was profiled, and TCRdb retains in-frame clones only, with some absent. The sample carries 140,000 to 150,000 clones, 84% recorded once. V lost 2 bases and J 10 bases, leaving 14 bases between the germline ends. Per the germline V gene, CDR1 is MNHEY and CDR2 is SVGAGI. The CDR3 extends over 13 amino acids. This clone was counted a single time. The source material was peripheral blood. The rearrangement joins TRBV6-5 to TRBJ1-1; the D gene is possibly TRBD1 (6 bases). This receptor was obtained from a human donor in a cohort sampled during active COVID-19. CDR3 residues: CASSYRRGGSAFF. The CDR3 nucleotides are TGTGCCAGCAGTTACCGCAGGGGCGGCTCAGCTTTCTTT.